Shown below are 9 T cell receptor beta chains from a single sample sequenced in a study of T cells in Graves' hyperthyroidism and ophthalmopathy. Template material for amplifying TCR beta CDR3 regions consisted of RNA transcripts. Initially, a first-round RT-PCR of the TCR CDR3 employed the HTBI primer set. TCRdb fed the multiplex PCR reads into MiXCR, producing one record per CDR3 protein. The sample lists around 340,000 distinct CDR3 sequences, about 20% occurring once. Sequenced sample: blood. Receptors originate from a woman between 50 and 59 years old with Graves' hyperthyroidism.

This chain uses TRBV2 with TRBJ1-3; D is unresolved. Trimming shortened V by 8 bases and J by 4 bases, and 15 bases separated the two germline ends. This CDR3 has 14 amino acids. CDR1 and CDR2 from the germline V gene are SNHLY and FYNNEI. The CDR3 nucleotides are TGTGCCAGCGCGGACTACTCACGGGGAAACACCATATATTTT. Translation gives CASADYSRGNTIYF.

This clonotype has at least ten counts. The chain has TRBV20-1 and TRBJ1-2, with D tentatively TRBD1 (5 bases). V was pared by 6 bases and J by 3 bases, with 17 bases between. Germline CDR1 and CDR2: DFQATT and SNEGSKA (reference sequence). The CDR3 totals 14 residues. CDR3 region: CSAAPGGGDYGYTF. The CDR3 DNA follows: TGCAGTGCGGCTCCCGGGGGAGGAGACTATGGCTACACCTTC.

This clonotype was detected a few times. The chain carries TRBV5-1 and TRBJ2-1; tentatively, D is TRBD1 or TRBD2 (7 bases each). V was trimmed by 4 bases and J by 0 bases, leaving 23 bases between them. The CDR3 length is 19 residues. Germline V lookup: CDR1 SGHRS, CDR2 YFSETQ. CDR3 nucleotide sequence: TGCGCCAGCAGCGGTATGGGAGGGGGCGAATCATCCTCCTACAATGAGCAGTTCTTC. This sequence encodes CASSGMGGGESSSYNEQFF.

There are many counts of this clonotype. The rearrangement uses TRBV18 and TRBJ1-2; D gene unclear. The V gene's germline CDR1 is KGHSH and CDR2 LQKENI. Trimming shortened V by 3 bases and J by 8 bases, and 13 bases separated the two germline ends. The CDR3 runs to 13 residues. This CDR3 is CASSPTRWEGYTF. DNA of the CDR3: TGTGCCAGCTCACCCACCCGGTGGGAGGGCTACACCTTC.

In its sample, this clonotype was seen many times. This chain joins TRBV20-1 and TRBJ1-1, with D possibly matching TRBD1 (6 bases). CDR3 size: 14 residues. CDR1 is DFQATT and CDR2 is SNEGSKA in the germline V gene (reference sequence). Trimming pared 1 base from V and 1 base from J, leaving 10 bases between. CDR3 DNA sequence: TGCAGTGCTAGAGCCACAGGGCCGAACACTGAAGCTTTCTTT. This codes for CSARATGPNTEAFF.

This clonotype was recorded a few times. This chain joins TRBV3-1 and TRBJ2-3, with 9 nucleotides matching TRBD2. CDR1 and CDR2 (germline): LGHDT, YNNKEL (reference sequence). V shed 6 bases, J shed 0 bases, and the junction held 19 bases outside the gene matches. This CDR3 is built from 20 residues. In nucleotides, the CDR3 is TGTGCCAGCAGATCCACCCCCGGGCTAGCGGGGCCAAGGAGCACAGATACGCAGTATTTT. Protein sequence: CASRSTPGLAGPRSTDTQYF.

J is TRBJ2-7 and V is TRBV29-1; TRBD1 is a possible D gene (5 bases). This CDR3 is 12 amino acids long. V lost 4 bases, J lost 3 bases, and 10 bases lay in between. The V gene's germline CDR1 is SQVTM and CDR2 ANQGSEA. DNA of the CDR3: TGCAGCGTTGCGGCAGGGCTCTACGAGCAGTACTTC. Protein product: CSVAAGLYEQYF.

This clonotype was counted only a few times. The chain is built from TRBV30 and TRBJ1-2, with D possibly matching TRBD1 (5 bases). The CDR3 has 20 residues. Looked up from germline, CDR1 is GTSNPN and CDR2 is SVGIG (reference sequence). V lost 8 bases and J 1 base, leaving 35 bases between the germline ends. CDR3 coding DNA: TGTGCCAGAAGGGACCGGCTGGGCTTAGGGAGATCTCCCTTTAACTATGGCTACACCTTC. It codes for CARRDRLGLGRSPFNYGYTF.

The CDR3 sequence: CASSIRVGPYNEQFF. CDR3 nucleotide sequence: TGTGCCAGTAGTATAAGGGTCGGTCCGTACAATGAGCAGTTCTTC. This chain joins TRBV19 and TRBJ2-1; D unclear. This CDR3 is 15 amino acids long. The germline gives CDR1 LNHDA, CDR2 SQIVND (reference sequence). Trimming removed 2 bases at V and 4 bases at J, with 12 bases between.